This TCR beta chain originates from a study of blood T cells in healthy people across ages. Study-wide points: While age rose, TCR beta diversity per million T cells dropped in a roughly linear way. More naive CD4+ cells and higher diversity were found in long-lived than in aged donors.

Researchers isolated at least 6.5 million PBMCs per sample. The CDR3 is 14 residues long. J gave up 5 bases and V 7 bases, and 10 bases lay outside the gene matches. CDR1 and CDR2 from the germline V gene are MGHDK and SYGVNS. Only a few counts were recorded for this clonotype. Its target is not known. Primed by a sample-barcoded 5' primer and a J-beta primer mix, a second PCR proceeded for roughly 6 to 12 cycles. TCRdb re-called the 5' RACE reads through MiXCR, storing one row per CDR3 protein. Of 650,000 to 800,000 distinct CDR3 sequences in the sample, approximately 44% were seen once. The chain combines TRBV25-1 with TRBJ1-2; 7 nucleotides align to TRBD1. The specimen was blood. This receptor was identified in a man aged 55 to 70 in good health. The CDR3 sequence is CASMLTGTAYGYTF. CDR3 DNA sequence: TGTGCCAGCATGCTAACAGGGACAGCATATGGCTACACCTTC.